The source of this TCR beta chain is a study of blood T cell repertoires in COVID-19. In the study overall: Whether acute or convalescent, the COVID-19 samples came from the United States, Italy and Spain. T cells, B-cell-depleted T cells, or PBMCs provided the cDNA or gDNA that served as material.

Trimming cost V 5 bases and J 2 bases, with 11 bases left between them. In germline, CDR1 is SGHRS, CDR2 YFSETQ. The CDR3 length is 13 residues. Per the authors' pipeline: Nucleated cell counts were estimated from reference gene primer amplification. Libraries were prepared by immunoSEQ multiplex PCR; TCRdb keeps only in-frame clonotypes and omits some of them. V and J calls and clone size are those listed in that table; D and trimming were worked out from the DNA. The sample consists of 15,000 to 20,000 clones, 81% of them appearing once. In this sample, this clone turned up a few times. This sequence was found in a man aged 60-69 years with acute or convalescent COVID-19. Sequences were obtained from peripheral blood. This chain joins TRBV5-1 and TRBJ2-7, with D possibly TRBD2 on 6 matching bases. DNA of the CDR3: TGCGCCAGCAGTAGGAGGGCCGCCTACGAGCAGTACTTC. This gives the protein CASSRRAAYEQYF.